This entry describes one TCR beta chain. As yet, its antigen is unknown. This record belongs to a study of T cell responses to AZD1222 COVID-19 vaccine. Whole-study results and caveats: Compared with day 0, the breadth and depth of the Spike-specific TCR repertoire rose significantly after two doses of AZD1222. Repertoires were collected only later (after the peak T cell response had occurred). Among the donors, most were white British and more were female, and clonal diversity was possibly underestimated. AZD1222 recipients seropositive at baseline numbered only five to seven.

Trimming took 0 bases from V and 5 from J, leaving 4 bases between them. The CDR3 is 12 residues long. Per germline, CDR1 MNHEY and CDR2 SVGEGT. Libraries were prepared by immunoSEQ multiplex PCR; TCRdb keeps only in-frame clonotypes and omits some of them. The sample has fewer than 110,000 clones; around 87% are singletons. The source of this sequence is an adult who received the AZD1222 COVID-19 vaccine. The specimen comprised peripheral blood, sampled 28 days after the second AZD1222 dose. J is TRBJ1-2 and V is TRBV6-2 or TRBV6-3, with D uncertain. This chain's CDR3 is CASSYSEYGYTF. CDR3 sequence (DNA): TGTGCCAGCAGTTACTCCGAGTATGGCTACACCTTC.